These 10 T cell receptor beta chains originate from one sample sequenced in a study of blood T cells in healthy people across ages. It was with a sample-barcoded 5' primer and a J-beta primer mix that a second PCR of about 7 to 12 cycles was run. TCRdb re-derived calls from the 5' RACE reads in MiXCR, one entry per CDR3 protein. The table includes approximately 1.5 million distinct CDR3 sequences, under 55% detected once. The sample was blood. These receptors were collected from a woman between 18 and 29 years old in good health.

The rearrangement joins TRBV30 to TRBJ1-5; weak D call: TRBD1 (6 bases). CDR1 is GTSNPN, CDR2 SVGIG, per germline (reference sequence). This CDR3 has 16 residues. V shed 2 bases and J shed 1 base, with 15 bases lying between them. Here the CDR3 DNA reads TGTGCCTGGAGTCCCAGCTGGACAGCGAGCAATCAGCCCCAGCATTTT. Amino acids: CAWSPSWTASNQPQHF. Drawing the rest from reference TRBV30 and TRBJ1-5, the complete variable domain is SQTIHQWPATLVQPVGSPLSLECTVEGTSNPNLYWYRQAAGRGLQLLFYSVGIGQISSEVPQNLSASRPQDRQFILSSKKLLLSDSGFYLCAWSPSWTASNQPQHFGDGTRLSIL.

This clonotype was counted only a few times. Here the CDR3 DNA reads TGTGCCAGCAGCCACGTCGGGACAGGGGACAATGAGCAGTTCTTC. Translated: CASSHVGTGDNEQFF. This sequence joins TRBV4-2 and TRBJ2-1; TRBD1 matches 10 bases. This CDR3 contains 15 residues. Germline CDR1 and CDR2: LGHNA and YNFKEQ. V was clipped by 3 bases and J by 5 bases; unmatched bases: 4.

The rearrangement joins TRBV2 to TRBJ1-2; the D gene is possibly TRBD1 (6 bases). The CDR3 length is 14 residues. V was shortened by 9 bases and J by 8 bases, with 22 bases between the two germline ends. CDR1 is SNHLY, CDR2 FYNNEI, per germline. The chain's CDR3 is CASSTNRVARGYTF. CDR3 sequence (DNA): TGTGCCAGTTCAACTAACAGGGTCGCCAGGGGCTACACCTTC. Full variable domain (outside the CDR3, taken from reference TRBV2 and TRBJ1-2): EPEVTQTPSHQVTQMGQEVILRCVPISNHLYFYWYRQILGQKVEFLVSFYNNEISEKSEIFDDQFSVERPDGSNFTLKIRSTKLEDSAMYFCASSTNRVARGYTFGSGTRLTVV.

The rearrangement links TRBV20-1 to TRBJ2-7; TRBD1 matches at 8 bases. The CDR3 length is 16 residues. J gave up 2 bases and V 3 bases, and 12 bases lay outside the gene matches. CDR1 is DFQATT, CDR2 SNEGSKA, per germline (reference sequence). Here the CDR3 reads CSARPPRQGNTYEQYF. Here the CDR3 DNA reads TGCAGTGCTAGGCCCCCTCGACAGGGGAACACCTACGAGCAGTACTTC.

This clonotype showed up just once. This sequence joins TRBV9 and TRBJ1-1, with no clear D. Trimming shortened V by 3 bases and J by 5 bases, and 20 bases separated the two germline ends. Germline CDR1 and CDR2: SGDLS and YYNGEE. This CDR3 is built from 16 residues. The DNA of the CDR3 is TGTGCCAGCAGCGAGACCCCTCTCCTAGGGTTAACTGAAGCTTTCTTT. It translates to CASSETPLLGLTEAFF.

This rearrangement joins TRBV21-1 to TRBJ1-1; the DNA was not compared with TRBD1, the D call given in the table. TRBV21-1 is labeled a pseudogene. The CDR3 is 16 amino acids. CDR3 in DNA: TGTGCCAGCAGCAAGACGACAGGCGCCGGGTACACTGAAGCTTTCTTT. The encoded protein is CASSKTTGAGYTEAFF.

The sample holds a few counts of this clonotype. The V and J genes are TRBV2 and TRBJ1-1, with D possibly matching TRBD1 (5 bases). This CDR3 contains 18 residues. Per germline, CDR1 SNHLY and CDR2 FYNNEI. V gave up 5 bases and J gave up 3 bases, with 25 bases separating them. The CDR3 is CASSPGAAVGGEHTEAFF. The CDR3 DNA is TGTGCCAGCAGTCCCGGTGCGGCGGTTGGGGGAGAACACACTGAAGCTTTCTTT.

J is TRBJ2-1 and V is TRBV3-1; TRBD2 might be the D (5 bases). The germline V gene has CDR1 LGHDT and CDR2 YNNKEL (reference sequence). CDR3 size: 17 residues. The germline V and J ends were trimmed by 3 bases and 8 bases, with 23 bases remaining between them. The CDR3: CASSHDPRTGASDEQFF. The CDR3 DNA sequence: TGTGCCAGCAGCCACGACCCAAGGACTGGCGCGAGCGATGAGCAGTTCTTC.

The table lists this clonotype with a count of one. This chain connects TRBV27 to TRBJ2-7; the match to TRBD1 covers 11 bases. V lost 3 bases to trimming and J lost 2 bases; unmatched junction nucleotides: 6. Germline V gene sequence: CDR1 MNHEY, CDR2 SMNVEV (reference sequence). The CDR3 length is 16 residues. As DNA, the CDR3 is TGTGCCAGCAGTTTCCAAGGACAGGGGGCAACCTACGAGCAGTACTTC. Protein product: CASSFQGQGATYEQYF.

This clonotype was counted only a few times. The chain carries TRBV28 and TRBJ1-6; no reliable D call. CDR3 length equals 15 residues. V lost 3 bases and J lost 6, with 12 bases in between. Germline V CDR1 and CDR2: MDHEN, SYDVKM. CDR3 bases: TGTGCCAGCAGTTTCTTGCCCCGGACTAATTCACCCCTCCACTTT. This sequence encodes CASSFLPRTNSPLHF.